A single sample is the source of the 3 T cell receptor beta chains below, sequenced in a study of cytotoxic CD8 clonotypes in ibrutinib-treated CLL (dated by TCRdb to 2020 to 2022). Receptor amplification or capture employed the immunoSEQ multiplex PCR assay. TCRdb limited this immuneACCESS table to in-frame rearrangements with V and J called. A share of clones is missing; checked studies link under half to unresolved V genes, and the rest is unexplained. The sample table lists roughly 200,000 clones, 75% to 85% of them with a count of one. Of the sample, approximately 10% falls within the top ten clones. The sample's time point label, in plain terms: about a year on ibrutinib. This material consisted of PBMCs, taken after 12 months of ibrutinib treatment. These receptors originate from a human donor with chronic lymphocytic leukemia.

The J gene is TRBJ1-2, the V gene TRBV7-9; 7 positions agree with TRBD1. The CDR3 length is 15 residues. V dropped 5 bases and J dropped 2; count of bases not matched to a gene: 8. Per the germline V gene, CDR1 is SEHNR and CDR2 is FQNEAQ (reference sequence). In DNA form, the CDR3 reads TGTGCCAGCAGCCTCGAGACAGGGCTGAACTATGGCTACACCTTC. Encoded protein: CASSLETGLNYGYTF.

The V and J genes are TRBV6-1 and TRBJ1-1; the D is unclear. This CDR3 contains 13 residues. V shed 2 bases and J shed 3 bases, with 7 bases lying between them. Germline V gene data show CDR1 as MNHNS and CDR2 as SASEGT. The CDR3 here is CASSETSDTEAFF. The CDR3 coding sequence is TGTGCCAGCAGTGAAACATCCGACACTGAAGCTTTCTTT.

V is TRBV30 and J is TRBJ2-1; 9 positions agree with TRBD2. This CDR3 has 13 amino acids. After removal of 3 bases from V and 9 bases from J, the junction contained 6 bases not matched to a gene. Germline assignment: CDR1 GTSNPN and CDR2 SVGIG (reference sequence). The CDR3 DNA sequence: TGTGCCTGGAGGGACGCGGGGGGGCGTGAGCAGTTCTTC. Its translation: CAWRDAGGREQFF.